This TCR beta chain comes out of a study of cytomegalovirus exposure and HLA in healthy donors. PCR primers comprised 60 Vbeta and 13 Jbeta primers. The repertoire was sequenced with immunoSEQ multiplex PCR; TCRdb's copy has only in-frame clones and lacks some. Of 180,000 or so clones in the sample, about 59% were seen once. There are a few counts of this clone. The antigen remains unidentified. The CDR3 sequence is 13 residues long. Germline CDR1 reads SGHRS; CDR2 reads YFSETQ. The V gene lost 1 base and the J gene lost 1 base, with 5 bases spanning the gap. Findings and limits, study-wide: There was a cluster of highly shared sequence variants that was likely a sequencing artifact.

The sequencing sample was made of PBMCs. This sequence was found in a middle-aged man in good health and CMV-seronegative. The chain combines TRBV5-1 with TRBJ1-1; D unresolved. CDR3 in DNA: TGCGCCAGCAGCTTGCCAGGGAACACTGAAGCTTTCTTT. It codes for CASSLPGNTEAFF.